What follows is one T cell receptor (beta chain) and its context. What antigen it recognizes has not been identified. Per-nucleotide qualities are absent, and no much larger clonotype sits a single base away. Library preparation employed PCR. The sequencer was an Illumina HiSeq 2500. Unique molecular identifiers were incorporated into TCR beta cDNA libraries to reduce PCR and sequencing biases. Every 1 to 10 million input T cells yielded approximately 500,000 cDNA molecules, meaning each molecule approximated one T cell. The patient libraries were prepared and sequenced with the same protocol used for the earlier healthy control dataset. Within a given batch, samples were prepared together, multiplexed and sequenced on the same HiSeq lane. On the authors' methods: Raw barcoded reads were processed with MIGEC, and single-read molecular identifier groups were discarded before consensus assembly and CDR3 extraction. VDJtools was used for post-analysis of the clonotype tables, and diversity was normalized by down-sampling every dataset to the size of the smallest sample. In repertoire overlap clustering, CDR3 amino acid sequences, but not nucleotide sequences, were matched to correct batch-related cross-sample contamination. Clones were called with MiXCR by TCRdb after fastp trimmed the public reads at Q25, and only in-frame beta chains were retained. For every CDR3 protein sequence, its rows merge into one entry that carries the most common genes and DNA. These V and J calls are TCRdb output, not the study's own analysis. In this sample the table shows hundreds of thousands of distinct CDR3 sequences, around 60% of which occur a single time. The ten top clones hold about 11% of the sample.

From the cysteine up to the phenylalanine, the CDR3 has a length of 13 residues. Only the CDR3 portion is preserved as DNA: 39 bases, with reading frame beginning at the first base. V lost 1 base and J lost 10 bases; the stretch between them is 11 bases long. CDR1 and CDR2 are read off the germline V gene as SGHTA and FQGNSA. TCR beta repertoires were profiled from peripheral blood of roughly 13 young patients with multiple sclerosis to demonstrate the VDJtools post-analysis software. The patients with multiple sclerosis were children and adolescents between about 6 and 16 years of age. This specimen belongs to a study of post-analysis software for immune sequencing data (dated by TCRdb to the mid-2010s). In terms of the full investigation: Recorded disease courses included relapsing-remitting, secondary progressive and progressive-relapsing multiple sclerosis, with some patients lacking subtype annotation. The patient repertoires were compared against fewer than twelve previously published healthy control repertoires obtained from donors aged 6 to 25 years. A subset of samples was prepared in parallel using single-end sample barcoding, then pooled and co-amplified after Illumina adapter ligation. On the study overall, not on this receptor specifically: When samples were clustered directly using the F measure, samples prepared in the same batch co-clustered strongly, which prompted a batch-effect correction. Multiple sclerosis patients had significantly lower normalized Chao1 diversity than controls, a result that suggests substantial peripheral T-cell clonal expansion. Patients showed significantly higher frequencies than controls for several TRBV segments, among them TRBV5-6, TRBV5-1 and TRBV20-1. The control group was slightly older than the multiple sclerosis patient group.

The TCR comes from a girl aged 2-10 years with multiple sclerosis. Material for sequencing was blood. This chain is built from TRBV7-2 and TRBJ2-1; TRBD1 is a possible D gene, resting on 6 matching bases. CDR3 loop: CASSLDRVGEQFF. The nucleotide sequence reads TGTGCCAGCAGCTTAGACAGGGTAGGAGAGCAGTTCTTC.